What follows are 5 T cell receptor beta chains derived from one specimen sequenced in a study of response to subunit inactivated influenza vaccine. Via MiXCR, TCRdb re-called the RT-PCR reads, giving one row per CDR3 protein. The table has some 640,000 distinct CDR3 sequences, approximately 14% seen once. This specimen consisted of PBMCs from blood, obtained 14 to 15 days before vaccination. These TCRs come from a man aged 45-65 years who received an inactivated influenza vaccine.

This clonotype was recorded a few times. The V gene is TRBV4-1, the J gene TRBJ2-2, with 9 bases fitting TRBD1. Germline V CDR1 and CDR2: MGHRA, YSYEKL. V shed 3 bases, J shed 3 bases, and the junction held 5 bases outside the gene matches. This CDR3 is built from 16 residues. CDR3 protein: CASSQSWTGDTGELFF. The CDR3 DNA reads TGCGCCAGCAGCCAGTCCTGGACAGGGGACACCGGGGAGCTGTTTTTT.

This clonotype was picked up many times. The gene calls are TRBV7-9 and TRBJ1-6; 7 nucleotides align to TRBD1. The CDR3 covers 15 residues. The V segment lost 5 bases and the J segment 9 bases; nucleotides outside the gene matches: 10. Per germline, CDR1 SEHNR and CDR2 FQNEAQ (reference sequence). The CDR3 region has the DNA TGTGCCAGCAGCCCTAGGACAGGCACAAGTTCACCCCTCCACTTT. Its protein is CASSPRTGTSSPLHF.

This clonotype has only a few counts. The CDR3 coding sequence is TGTGCCAGCAGTTACTCGAACACCCAAGAGACCCAGTACTTC. This encodes CASSYSNTQETQYF. The chain recombines TRBV6-2 or TRBV6-3 with TRBJ2-5; D is undetermined. This CDR3 contains 14 residues. The V and J ends lost 0 bases and 1 base respectively, with 6 bases between them. From germline, CDR1 is MNHEY and CDR2 SVGEGT.

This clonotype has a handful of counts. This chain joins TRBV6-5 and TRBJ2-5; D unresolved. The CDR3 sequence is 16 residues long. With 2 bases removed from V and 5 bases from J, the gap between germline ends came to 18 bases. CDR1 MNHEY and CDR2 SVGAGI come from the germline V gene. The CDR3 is CASSYGFRARRETQYF. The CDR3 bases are TGTGCCAGCAGTTACGGGTTTCGGGCTCGGCGGGAGACCCAGTACTTC.

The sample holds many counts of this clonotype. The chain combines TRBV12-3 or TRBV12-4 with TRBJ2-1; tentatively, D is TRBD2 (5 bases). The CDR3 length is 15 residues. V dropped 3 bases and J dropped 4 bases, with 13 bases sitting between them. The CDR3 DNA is TGTGCCAGCAGTTTTTTAGAGGGAAGTTACAATGAGCAGTTCTTC. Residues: CASSFLEGSYNEQFF.